Listed here is a single T cell receptor beta chain. Its antigen is unknown. One entry per CDR3 protein, called by TCRdb with MiXCR from the RT-PCR reads. This sample carries roughly 630,000 distinct CDR3 sequences, approximately 14% of them seen once, and the ten largest clones take around 7.6%. This specimen comes from a study of response to subunit inactivated influenza vaccine. J was trimmed by 7 bases and V by 4 bases; bases with no gene match: 16. Germline CDR1 LNHDA, CDR2 SQIVND (reference sequence). This CDR3 comprises 16 residues. Notes on the study in general: Each seasonal influenza vaccination, the authors suggested, recruits few new T cells.

The sample here was PBMCs from blood, taken roughly 15 days before vaccination. This TCR was sampled from a man aged 50-59 years who received an inactivated influenza vaccine. The V call is TRBV19, the J call TRBJ2-7; 7 bases map to TRBD1. For the CDR3, the DNA is TGTGCCAGTAGTAACATGAGGGGGCCACCCCCTTGGGAGCAGTACTTC. Translating it yields CASSNMRGPPPWEQYF.